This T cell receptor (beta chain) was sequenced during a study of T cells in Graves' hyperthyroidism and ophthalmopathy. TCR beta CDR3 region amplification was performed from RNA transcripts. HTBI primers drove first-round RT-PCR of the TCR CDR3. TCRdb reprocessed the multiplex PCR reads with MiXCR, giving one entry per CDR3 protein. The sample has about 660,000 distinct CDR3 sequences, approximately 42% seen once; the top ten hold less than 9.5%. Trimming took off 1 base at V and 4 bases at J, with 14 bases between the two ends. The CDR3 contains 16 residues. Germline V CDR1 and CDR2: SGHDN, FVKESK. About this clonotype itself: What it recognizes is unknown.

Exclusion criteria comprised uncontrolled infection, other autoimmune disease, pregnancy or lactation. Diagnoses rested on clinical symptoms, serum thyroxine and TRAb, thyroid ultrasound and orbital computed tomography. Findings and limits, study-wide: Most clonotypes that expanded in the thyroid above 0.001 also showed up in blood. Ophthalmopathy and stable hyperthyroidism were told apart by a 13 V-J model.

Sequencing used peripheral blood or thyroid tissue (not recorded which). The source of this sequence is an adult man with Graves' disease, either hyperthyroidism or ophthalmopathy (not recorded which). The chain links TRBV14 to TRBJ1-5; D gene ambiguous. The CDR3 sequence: CASSQGIGGGNQPQHF. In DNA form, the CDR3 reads TGTGCCAGCAGCCAAGGGATCGGAGGAGGGAATCAGCCCCAGCATTTT.